The present T cell receptor (beta chain) was sequenced within a study of CD8 T cells in ankylosing spondylitis. By quantitative 5'-RACE with molecular barcodes, the TCR beta libraries were made. Each CDR3 protein is one row after TCRdb ran MiXCR on the 5' RACE reads. The repertoire holds a few hundred thousand distinct CDR3 sequences, with under 30% as singletons. This clonotype originated in a male donor with ankylosing spondylitis or in good health (not recorded which). Sequencing input: blood, either unsorted or a sorted T cell fraction (not recorded which).

CDR3 residues: CSAPQLAGGADTQYF. Written as DNA, the CDR3 is TGCAGTGCTCCGCAATTAGCGGGGGGGGCAGATACGCAGTATTTT. The chain has TRBV20-1 and TRBJ2-3; 11 nucleotides align to TRBD2. With 5 bases clipped from V and 4 bases from J, the junction kept 8 bases outside the gene matches. The CDR3 runs to 15 residues. Germline-derived CDR1 and CDR2 are DFQATT and SNEGSKA (reference sequence).